These 23 T cell receptor beta chains were sequenced from one sample in a study of T cell responses to AZD1222 COVID-19 vaccine. Profiled with immunoSEQ multiplex PCR; TCRdb holds only in-frame clones, not every one. Among some 120,000 clones listed, 80% to 95% were seen once. Here the sequenced sample was peripheral blood, taken 28 days after the second AZD1222 dose. These receptors were taken from an adult who received the AZD1222 COVID-19 vaccine.

With regard to this clone: One junction end disagrees with the germline gene, perhaps due to a read error. V is TRBV7-7 and J is TRBJ1-1; D remains unclear. This CDR3 spans 13 amino acids. Germline V gene sequence: CDR1 SSHAT, CDR2 FNYEAQ (reference sequence). CDR3 residues: CASSLVRNTEAFF. CDR3 in DNA: TGTGCTAGCAGCTTGGTCCGGAACACTGAAGCTTTCTTT.

V usage is TRBV6-1 and J usage is TRBJ1-6; D ambiguous. CDR3 length: 13 residues. CDR1 is MNHNS and CDR2 is SASEGT in the germline V gene. V was trimmed by 2 bases and J by 12 bases, leaving 11 bases between them. CDR3 nucleotide sequence: TGTGCCAGCAGTGAAAGTTCTGGGTTACCCCTCCACTTT. Encoded protein: CASSESSGLPLHF.

This chain joins TRBV15 and TRBJ2-5; either TRBD1 or TRBD2 may fit D (5 bases each). Trimming removed 0 bases from V and 4 bases from J, with 12 bases in between. The CDR3 is 15 residues long. Germline V gene data show CDR1 as LNHNV and CDR2 as YYDKDF (reference sequence). CDR3: CATSRDPAGRETQYF. CDR3 DNA sequence: TGTGCCACCAGCAGAGATCCGGCAGGGAGAGAGACCCAGTACTTC.

The V call is TRBV6-5, the J call TRBJ2-7; possibly TRBD2 for D (6 bases). The CDR3 covers 12 residues. V lost 5 bases and J 11 bases, leaving 16 bases between the germline ends. CDR1 MNHEY and CDR2 SVGAGI come from the germline V gene. The chain's CDR3 is CASSPPGDSEYF. The CDR3 bases are TGTGCCAGCAGTCCCCCTGGGGACTCCGAGTACTTC.

The V call is TRBV5-1, the J call TRBJ1-2; the D is unclear. The germline V gene encodes CDR1 SGHRS and CDR2 YFSETQ. V was clipped by 2 bases and J by 4 bases, with 6 bases between them. The CDR3 covers 12 residues. CDR3 nucleotide sequence: TGCGCCAGCAGCTTAGGGATCTATGGCTACACCTTC. This gives the protein CASSLGIYGYTF.

The genes are TRBV11-1 and TRBJ2-1; 11 nucleotides agree with TRBD1. Germline assignment: CDR1 SGHAT and CDR2 FQDESV (reference sequence). The ends lost 5 bases at V and 7 bases at J; junction bases unmatched: 7. This CDR3 spans 15 amino acids. This chain's CDR3 is CASSPRGTGGNEQFF. CDR3 nucleotides: TGTGCCAGCAGCCCTCGAGGGACAGGGGGGAATGAGCAGTTCTTC.

The V and J genes are TRBV19 and TRBJ1-2; D gene unclear. There are 13 residues in the CDR3. CDR1 and CDR2 from the germline V gene are LNHDA and SQIVND (reference sequence). V was shortened by 3 bases and J by 2 bases, with 7 bases between the two germline ends. The CDR3 here is CASSIKGNYGYTF. The CDR3, as DNA: TGTGCCAGTAGTATCAAAGGGAACTATGGCTACACCTTC. Supplemented by reference TRBV19 and TRBJ1-2, the full variable domain reads DGGITQSPKYLFRKEGQNVTLSCEQNLNHDAMYWYRQDPGQGLRLIYYSQIVNDFQKGDIAEGYSVSREKKESFPLTVTSAQKNPTAFYLCASSIKGNYGYTFGSGTRLTVV.

The genes are TRBV27 and TRBJ1-2; 10 bases are a match to TRBD1. V shed 6 bases and J 5 bases; nucleotides not matched to a gene: 12. This CDR3 spans 16 amino acids. Germline CDR1 and CDR2: MNHEY and SMNVEV (reference sequence). This CDR3 is CASSVIGTGAGYGYTF. The CDR3 DNA is TGTGCCAGCAGCGTTATTGGGACAGGGGCTGGGTATGGCTACACCTTC.

The V and J genes are TRBV29-1 and TRBJ2-2, with 11 positions matching TRBD2. The V and J ends lost 5 bases and 1 base, in that order; junction bases with no gene match: 3. CDR3 length equals 15 residues. Germline CDR1 SQVTM, CDR2 ANQGSEA. CDR3: CSVYGLAGNTGELFF. The CDR3 nucleotides are TGCAGCGTTTACGGACTAGCGGGGAACACCGGGGAGCTGTTTTTT.

This clone appeared once. V is TRBV29-1 and J is TRBJ2-2; no clear D. The CDR3 runs to 15 residues. V lost 0 bases, J lost 2 bases, and 10 bases lay in between. The V gene's germline CDR1 is SQVTM and CDR2 ANQGSEA. CDR3 DNA: TGCAGCGTTGAAGAGAAAGGGATAAACACCGGGGAGCTGTTTTTT. As protein: CSVEEKGINTGELFF.

The chain has TRBV7-8 and TRBJ1-1; maybe TRBD1 (6 bases). The CDR3 sequence is 16 residues long. The V end lost 5 bases, the J end lost 2 bases, and 18 bases lay between the germline ends. Germline V gene sequence: CDR1 SGHVS, CDR2 FQNEAQ. CDR3 loop: CASSHLRDRINTEAFF. The CDR3 nucleotides read TGTGCCAGCAGCCACCTAAGAGACAGGATTAACACTGAAGCTTTCTTT.

This chain links TRBV2 with TRBJ2-2, with D unresolved. CDR3 length: 15 amino acids. From germline, CDR1 is SNHLY and CDR2 FYNNEI. The V gene lost 0 bases and the J gene lost 8 bases, with 13 bases spanning the gap. The CDR3 region is CASSEALLGGGELFF. CDR3 nucleotide sequence: TGTGCCAGCAGTGAAGCGCTTCTGGGTGGGGGGGAGCTGTTTTTT.

The genes are TRBV7-9 and TRBJ1-5, with 8 bases identical to TRBD1. The CDR3 runs to 15 residues. V lost 4 bases and J lost 1; bases outside the gene matches: 3. CDR1 is SEHNR, CDR2 FQNEAQ, per germline (reference sequence). The DNA of the CDR3 is TGTGCCAGCAGCTCGACAGGGGAGAGCAATCAGCCCCAGCATTTT. This translates into CASSSTGESNQPQHF.

This clone occurred once. This chain uses TRBV15 with TRBJ2-2; D uncertain. Trimming left V 6 bases short and J 6 bases short, with 14 bases between. Germline CDR1 LNHNV, CDR2 YYDKDF (reference sequence). This CDR3 is built from 14 residues. The DNA for the CDR3 is TGTGCCACCAGTATCGGAGTTCTTCCCGGGGAGCTGTTTTTT. Its translation is CATSIGVLPGELFF.

This chain uses TRBV19 with TRBJ1-4; D gene unclear. Germline lookup yields CDR1 LNHDA and CDR2 SQIVND (reference sequence). CDR3 length: 12 amino acids. Trimming removed 3 bases at V and 6 bases at J, with 5 bases between. CDR3: CASSIRYEKLFF. The CDR3 region has the DNA TGTGCCAGTAGTATCAGATATGAAAAACTGTTTTTT.

DNA for the CDR3: TGTGCCAGCAGTTCTGGACCCATATGGAACACCGGGGAGCTGTTTTTT. Translated: CASSSGPIWNTGELFF. The chain employs TRBV28 and TRBJ2-2; D gene unclear. CDR1 and CDR2 (germline): MDHEN, SYDVKM. The CDR3 has 16 amino acids. V was cut by 4 bases and J by 1 base, with 13 bases left in between.

The rearrangement links TRBV18 to TRBJ1-3; D remains ambiguous. Germline V lookup: CDR1 KGHSH, CDR2 LQKENI. This CDR3 spans 16 amino acids. V was trimmed by 1 base and J by 0 bases, leaving 10 bases between them. CDR3 bases: TGTGCCAGCTCACCACAGACGCCGAGCTCTGGAAACACCATATATTTT. This encodes CASSPQTPSSGNTIYF.

The chain recombines TRBV5-4 with TRBJ1-3; the D gene is possibly TRBD1 (6 bases). V lost 3 bases to trimming and J lost 2 bases, with 24 bases between them. CDR1 and CDR2 from the germline V gene are SGHNT and YYREEE (reference sequence). The CDR3 extends over 19 amino acids. The CDR3 DNA is TGTGCCAGCAGCTCCACAGGGTCACCAACTGGATACGCTGGAAACACCATATATTTT. This encodes CASSSTGSPTGYAGNTIYF.

The chain links TRBV6-4 to TRBJ1-1; possibly TRBD1 for D (6 bases). Trimming pared 3 bases from V and 5 bases from J, leaving 13 bases between. CDR3 length equals 14 residues. CDR1 is MRHNA, CDR2 SNTAGT, per germline. CDR3 in DNA: TGTGCCAGCAGTGATGAGGGGGGGAGAACTGAAGCTTTCTTT. Protein: CASSDEGGRTEAFF.

The rearrangement uses TRBV11-3 and TRBJ2-7; TRBD1 is a possible D gene (6 bases). This CDR3 is built from 13 residues. Trimming took 6 bases from V and 3 from J, leaving 12 bases between them. Germline V gene sequence: CDR1 SGHNT, CDR2 YENEEA. The CDR3 sequence: CASSQGPNYEQYF. CDR3 DNA sequence: TGTGCCAGCAGTCAGGGGCCCAACTACGAGCAGTACTTC.

The chain employs TRBV3-1 (or the pseudogene TRBV3-2) and TRBJ2-3; 8 nucleotides line up with TRBD1. CDR1 and CDR2 (germline): LGHDT, YNNKEL (reference sequence). Trimming at V came to 4 bases and at J to 2 bases, leaving 8 bases not matched to a gene. The CDR3 extends over 16 amino acids. The CDR3 DNA sequence: TGTGCCAGCAGCCTCCATACGACAGGGGACACAGATACGCAGTATTTT. Translating it yields CASSLHTTGDTDTQYF.

The chain uses TRBV6-1 and TRBJ1-3; the match to TRBD1 covers 7 bases. Unmatched junction bases numbered 0, after V lost 3 bases and J lost 4 bases. CDR1 is MNHNS and CDR2 is SASEGT in the germline V gene. This CDR3 region has 13 residues. For the CDR3, the DNA is TGTGCCAGCAGTGAGGACAGGGGAAACACCATATATTTT. Amino acid sequence: CASSEDRGNTIYF.

The DNA of the CDR3 is TGTGCCAGCAGCTCCCCTGGACAGGGGGGAAACACCATATATTTT. Protein product: CASSSPGQGGNTIYF. The chain joins TRBV7-2 to TRBJ1-3, with 9 bases matching TRBD1. The V gene's germline CDR1 is SGHTA and CDR2 FQGNSA. The CDR3 is 15 residues long. V gave up 4 bases and J gave up 4 bases; unmatched junction bases: 5. Variable domain in full (rest from reference TRBV7-2 and TRBJ1-3): GAGVSQSPSNKVTEKGKDVELRCDPISGHTALYWYRQSLGQGLEFLIYFQGNSAPDKSGLPSDRFSAERTGGSVSTLTIQRTQQEDSAVYLCASSSPGQGGNTIYFGEGSWLTVV.